The 21 T cell receptor beta chains below were found in one sample sequenced in a study of cytomegalovirus exposure and HLA in healthy donors. Primers: 60 Vbeta forward and 13 Jbeta reverse. Profiling relied on immunoSEQ multiplex PCR, and the TCRdb table lists in-frame clones only, not all of them. This sample carries 150,000 or so clones, about 74% of them seen once, and the ten largest clones take about 13%. The sample was PBMCs. The receptors here all came from a middle-aged man in good health and CMV-seropositive.

The V call is TRBV21-1, the J call TRBJ1-2. TRBV21-1 is listed as a pseudogene. The CDR3 is made up of 20 amino acids. The CDR3 spells CASSKGSGFMVFFSVYGYTF. The CDR3 DNA sequence: TGTGCCAGCAGCAAAGGTTCGGGGTTCATGGTCTTTTTTTCCGTCTATGGCTACACCTTC.

The CDR3 spells CASSESSVPGELFF. The DNA for the CDR3 is TGCGCCAGCAGTGAGTCGAGTGTACCCGGGGAGCTGTTTTTT. The chain has TRBV10-2 and TRBJ2-2; the D is unclear. Germline CDR1 and CDR2: WSHSY and SAAADI. Trimming took 0 bases from V and 6 from J, leaving 8 bases between them. CDR3 size: 14 residues.

The chain links TRBV5-5 to TRBJ2-3; no clear D gene. V was trimmed by 2 bases and J by 6 bases, leaving 4 bases between them. Germline V gene data show CDR1 as SGHKS and CDR2 as YYEKEE (reference sequence). The CDR3 has 11 amino acids. The CDR3: CASSFGDTQYF. As DNA, the CDR3 is TGTGCCAGCAGCTTCGGGGATACGCAGTATTTT.

This chain links TRBV20-1 with TRBJ1-2, with 8 bases aligning to TRBD1. V lost 6 bases and J lost 5; bases outside the gene matches: 2. This CDR3 has 11 residues. Germline lookup yields CDR1 DFQATT and CDR2 SNEGSKA (reference sequence). CDR3 DNA: TGCAGTGCCTGGACAGGGTATGGCTACACCTTC. This gives the protein CSAWTGYGYTF.

The V call is TRBV29-1, the J call TRBJ1-3; weak D call: TRBD1 (5 bases). Trimming cost V 3 bases and J 2 bases, with 5 bases left between them. This CDR3 is 12 amino acids long. Germline V CDR1 and CDR2: SQVTM, ANQGSEA. Here the CDR3 reads CSVEGPGNTIYF. Written as DNA, the CDR3 is TGCAGCGTTGAGGGGCCTGGAAACACCATATATTTT.

The chain employs TRBV19 and TRBJ1-4; the D is unclear. The CDR3 runs 16 residues. The V gene lost 6 bases and the J gene lost 4 bases, with 18 bases spanning the gap. Germline loops: CDR1 LNHDA, CDR2 SQIVND (reference sequence). DNA for the CDR3: TGTGCCAGTAGCAAGACGGCCTACGGGGATAATGAAAAACTGTTTTTT. This codes for CASSKTAYGDNEKLFF.

The chain is built from TRBV6-1 and TRBJ2-1, with unresolved D. Germline V lookup: CDR1 MNHNS, CDR2 SASEGT. The CDR3 consists of 13 residues. The germline V and J ends were trimmed by 3 bases and 5 bases, with 8 bases remaining between them. The CDR3 DNA reads as TGTGCCAGCAGTGATGGGCCTCACAATGAGCAGTTCTTC. It specifies CASSDGPHNEQFF.

The chain recombines TRBV25-1 with TRBJ2-4; 8 bases align to TRBD2. The ends lost 5 bases at V and 1 base at J; junction bases unmatched: 7. CDR3 length: 16 residues. CDR1 is MGHDK and CDR2 is SYGVNS in the germline V gene. CDR3 region: CASSSRREAAKNIQYF. CDR3 DNA: TGTGCCAGCAGTTCACGGCGGGAGGCGGCCAAAAACATTCAGTACTTC.

Written as DNA, the CDR3 is TGTGCCAGCAGGGATCAGGGGCTTAATGAAAAACTGTTTTTT. It is translated as CASRDQGLNEKLFF. The chain couples TRBV7-9 to TRBJ1-4, with D possibly being TRBD1 (6 bases). Germline CDR1 is SEHNR and CDR2 is FQNEAQ (reference sequence). This CDR3 is 14 amino acids long. V shed 6 bases and J shed 4 bases, with 12 bases lying between them.

The chain uses TRBV2 and TRBJ1-2, with D possibly matching TRBD1 (6 bases). Germline assignment: CDR1 SNHLY and CDR2 FYNNEI. V lost 7 bases, J lost 4 bases, and 10 bases lay in between. The CDR3 is made up of 12 amino acids. CDR3 residues: CASTGDVYGYTF. CDR3 DNA sequence: TGTGCCAGCACAGGGGACGTCTATGGCTACACCTTC.

V and J are TRBV4-2 and TRBJ2-2, with 11 bases fitting TRBD2. V dropped 1 base and J dropped 8; count of bases not matched to a gene: 6. The V gene's germline CDR1 is LGHNA and CDR2 YNFKEQ. This CDR3 comprises 16 residues. The CDR3 nucleotides are TGTGCCAGCAGCCAAGTGGCTAGCGGGGGGTTTGGGGAGCTGTTTTTT. Translated, it gives CASSQVASGGFGELFF.

As concerns this clone: A junction end diverges from the germline sequence, so it may reflect a read error. V and J are TRBV4-3 and TRBJ1-2; TRBD1 aligns across 8 bases. This CDR3 contains 15 residues. Germline lookup yields CDR1 LGHNA and CDR2 YSLEER. The CDR3 loop is CASRQVGQGVYGYTF. The CDR3 nucleotides are TGCGCCAGCAGGCAAGTCGGACAGGGCGTCTATGGCTACACCTTC.

This chain joins TRBV5-4 and TRBJ2-1; 10 bases agree with TRBD2. The junction had 10 bases not matched to a gene; V was cut back by 4 bases and J by 9 bases. The CDR3 is 15 residues long. CDR1 and CDR2 from the germline V gene are SGHNT and YYREEE (reference sequence). For the CDR3, the DNA is TGTGCCAGCAGCATTAGCGGGAGGAGGGTTGGTGAGCAGTTCTTC. Translated: CASSISGRRVGEQFF.

This clone was seen a few times. The V call is TRBV11-1, the J call TRBJ2-3; 10 positions match TRBD2. The CDR3 covers 16 residues. V dropped 5 bases and J dropped 2; count of bases not matched to a gene: 7. Germline V gene data show CDR1 as SGHAT and CDR2 as FQDESV (reference sequence). CDR3 in amino acids: CASSVRGLAFTDTQYF. The CDR3 bases are TGTGCCAGCAGCGTACGGGGACTAGCGTTCACAGATACGCAGTATTTT.

The chain has TRBV7-2 and TRBJ2-3; D is unclear. V gave up 6 bases and J gave up 3 bases, with 7 bases separating them. The CDR3 sequence is 12 residues long. Germline lookup yields CDR1 SGHTA and CDR2 FQGNSA. In nucleotides, the CDR3 is TGTGCCAGCAGGGTAGTAACAGATACGCAGTATTTT. It codes for CASRVVTDTQYF.

This clone was observed once. This chain joins TRBV5-6 and TRBJ2-3; D may be TRBD2 (5 bases). Germline CDR1 is SGHDT and CDR2 is YYEEEE. Trimming pared 4 bases from V and 1 base from J, leaving 13 bases between. The CDR3 extends over 15 amino acids. CDR3 coding DNA: TGTGCCAGCAGCCGTACCGGAGCGGGCACAGATACGCAGTATTTT. Translation: CASSRTGAGTDTQYF.

The V gene is TRBV28, the J gene TRBJ1-2; 7 bases align to TRBD1. This CDR3 has 14 residues. The V gene end was trimmed by 5 bases and the J gene end by 4 bases; junction bases not matched to a gene: 7. The germline CDR1 and CDR2 sequences are MDHEN and SYDVKM. The DNA of the CDR3 is TGTGCCAGCAGTCCGCAGGGACAGCTCTATGGCTACACCTTC. It encodes CASSPQGQLYGYTF.

In its sample, this clone was seen a few times. This chain uses TRBV11-3 with TRBJ2-5, with TRBD2 matching over 7 bases. The CDR3 runs to 14 residues. Per germline, CDR1 SGHNT and CDR2 YENEEA. With 2 bases clipped from V and 4 bases from J, the junction kept 4 bases outside the gene matches. CDR3 sequence reads: CASSLSASGETQYF. The CDR3 DNA sequence: TGTGCCAGCAGCTTATCTGCTAGCGGAGAGACCCAGTACTTC.

The chain carries TRBV4-1 and TRBJ2-1; D gene unclear. V gave up 1 base and J gave up 3 bases, with 10 bases separating them. This CDR3 is 15 amino acids long. Per germline, CDR1 MGHRA and CDR2 YSYEKL. The CDR3 DNA follows: TGCGCCAGCAGCCAAGTTCAACAGCTCTACAATGAGCAGTTCTTC. The encoded protein is CASSQVQQLYNEQFF.

This clone has more than one count but fewer than ten. The chain uses TRBV6-4 and TRBJ2-6; unclear D gene. Germline values: CDR1 MRHNA, CDR2 SNTAGT. This CDR3 contains 14 residues. Trimming removed 4 bases at V and 0 bases at J, with 4 bases between. CDR3 region: CASSVHSGANVLTF. CDR3 nucleotides: TGTGCCAGCAGTGTTCACTCTGGGGCCAACGTCCTGACTTTC.

V gene TRBV11-1 combines with J gene TRBJ2-1, with a tentative D call TRBD1 (5 bases). Germline CDR1 SGHAT, CDR2 FQDESV (reference sequence). The CDR3 length is 13 residues. Trimming took 3 bases from V and 2 from J, leaving 5 bases between them. The CDR3 loop reads CASSLDTYNEQFF. The CDR3 DNA reads TGTGCCAGCAGCTTGGACACCTACAATGAGCAGTTCTTC.